The 5 T cell receptor beta chains below were found in one sample sequenced in a study of blood T cell repertoires in COVID-19. TCRdb keeps only in-frame clones here, not all; method: immunoSEQ multiplex PCR. The sample contains fewer than 150,000 clones, approximately 88% of which appear only once. Sequences were obtained from peripheral blood. The receptors stem from a human donor in a cohort sampled during active COVID-19.

The CDR3 DNA follows: TGTGCCAGCAGCGCCGACCCGTCTGGAGTCTATGGCTACACCTTC. Translating gives CASSADPSGVYGYTF. The rearrangement uses TRBV9 and TRBJ1-2, with D hard to call. Trimming took 3 bases from V and 4 from J, leaving 16 bases between them. Germline CDR1 reads SGDLS; CDR2 reads YYNGEE. This CDR3 is 15 amino acids long.

This sequence joins TRBV19 and TRBJ1-1; 8 positions match TRBD1. This CDR3 region has 13 residues. Losses at the gene ends were 10 bases for V and 4 bases for J; bases not matched to a gene: 8. Germline lookup yields CDR1 LNHDA and CDR2 SQIVND (reference sequence). The CDR3 here is CATGQGTFTEAFF. The CDR3 bases are TGTGCCACCGGACAGGGTACGTTCACTGAAGCTTTCTTT.

The rearrangement links TRBV5-4 to TRBJ1-2; TRBD1 aligns across 9 bases. Germline CDR1 reads SGHNT; CDR2 reads YYREEE (reference sequence). The length of the CDR3 is 16 residues. The trim removed 2 bases at V and 2 bases at J, leaving 7 bases unmatched. The CDR3 bases are TGTGCCAGCAGCTTAACCCTGACAGGGGGAAACTATGGCTACACCTTC. Protein sequence: CASSLTLTGGNYGYTF.

The chain carries TRBV7-3 and TRBJ2-3, with 11 bases aligning to TRBD2. From germline, CDR1 is SGHTA and CDR2 FQGTGA. This CDR3 has 17 amino acids. V lost 6 bases and J lost 0; bases outside the gene matches: 8. The CDR3 protein is CASRRTSGGPSTDTQYF. In DNA form, the CDR3 reads TGTGCCAGCAGGAGAACTAGCGGGGGACCAAGCACAGATACGCAGTATTTT.

This rearrangement joins TRBV2 to TRBJ1-1, with D maybe TRBD1 (5 bases). The CDR3 covers 13 residues. CDR1 and CDR2 from the germline V gene are SNHLY and FYNNEI. V was trimmed by 8 bases and J by 4 bases, leaving 14 bases between them. CDR3 sequence: CASSWGVRTEAFF. The CDR3 coding sequence is TGTGCCAGCTCGTGGGGGGTCCGCACTGAAGCTTTCTTT. Drawing the rest from reference TRBV2 and TRBJ1-1, the complete variable domain is EPEVTQTPSHQVTQMGQEVILRCVPISNHLYFYWYRQILGQKVEFLVSFYNNEISEKSEIFDDQFSVERPDGSNFTLKIRSTKLEDSAMYFCASSWGVRTEAFFGQGTRLTVV.